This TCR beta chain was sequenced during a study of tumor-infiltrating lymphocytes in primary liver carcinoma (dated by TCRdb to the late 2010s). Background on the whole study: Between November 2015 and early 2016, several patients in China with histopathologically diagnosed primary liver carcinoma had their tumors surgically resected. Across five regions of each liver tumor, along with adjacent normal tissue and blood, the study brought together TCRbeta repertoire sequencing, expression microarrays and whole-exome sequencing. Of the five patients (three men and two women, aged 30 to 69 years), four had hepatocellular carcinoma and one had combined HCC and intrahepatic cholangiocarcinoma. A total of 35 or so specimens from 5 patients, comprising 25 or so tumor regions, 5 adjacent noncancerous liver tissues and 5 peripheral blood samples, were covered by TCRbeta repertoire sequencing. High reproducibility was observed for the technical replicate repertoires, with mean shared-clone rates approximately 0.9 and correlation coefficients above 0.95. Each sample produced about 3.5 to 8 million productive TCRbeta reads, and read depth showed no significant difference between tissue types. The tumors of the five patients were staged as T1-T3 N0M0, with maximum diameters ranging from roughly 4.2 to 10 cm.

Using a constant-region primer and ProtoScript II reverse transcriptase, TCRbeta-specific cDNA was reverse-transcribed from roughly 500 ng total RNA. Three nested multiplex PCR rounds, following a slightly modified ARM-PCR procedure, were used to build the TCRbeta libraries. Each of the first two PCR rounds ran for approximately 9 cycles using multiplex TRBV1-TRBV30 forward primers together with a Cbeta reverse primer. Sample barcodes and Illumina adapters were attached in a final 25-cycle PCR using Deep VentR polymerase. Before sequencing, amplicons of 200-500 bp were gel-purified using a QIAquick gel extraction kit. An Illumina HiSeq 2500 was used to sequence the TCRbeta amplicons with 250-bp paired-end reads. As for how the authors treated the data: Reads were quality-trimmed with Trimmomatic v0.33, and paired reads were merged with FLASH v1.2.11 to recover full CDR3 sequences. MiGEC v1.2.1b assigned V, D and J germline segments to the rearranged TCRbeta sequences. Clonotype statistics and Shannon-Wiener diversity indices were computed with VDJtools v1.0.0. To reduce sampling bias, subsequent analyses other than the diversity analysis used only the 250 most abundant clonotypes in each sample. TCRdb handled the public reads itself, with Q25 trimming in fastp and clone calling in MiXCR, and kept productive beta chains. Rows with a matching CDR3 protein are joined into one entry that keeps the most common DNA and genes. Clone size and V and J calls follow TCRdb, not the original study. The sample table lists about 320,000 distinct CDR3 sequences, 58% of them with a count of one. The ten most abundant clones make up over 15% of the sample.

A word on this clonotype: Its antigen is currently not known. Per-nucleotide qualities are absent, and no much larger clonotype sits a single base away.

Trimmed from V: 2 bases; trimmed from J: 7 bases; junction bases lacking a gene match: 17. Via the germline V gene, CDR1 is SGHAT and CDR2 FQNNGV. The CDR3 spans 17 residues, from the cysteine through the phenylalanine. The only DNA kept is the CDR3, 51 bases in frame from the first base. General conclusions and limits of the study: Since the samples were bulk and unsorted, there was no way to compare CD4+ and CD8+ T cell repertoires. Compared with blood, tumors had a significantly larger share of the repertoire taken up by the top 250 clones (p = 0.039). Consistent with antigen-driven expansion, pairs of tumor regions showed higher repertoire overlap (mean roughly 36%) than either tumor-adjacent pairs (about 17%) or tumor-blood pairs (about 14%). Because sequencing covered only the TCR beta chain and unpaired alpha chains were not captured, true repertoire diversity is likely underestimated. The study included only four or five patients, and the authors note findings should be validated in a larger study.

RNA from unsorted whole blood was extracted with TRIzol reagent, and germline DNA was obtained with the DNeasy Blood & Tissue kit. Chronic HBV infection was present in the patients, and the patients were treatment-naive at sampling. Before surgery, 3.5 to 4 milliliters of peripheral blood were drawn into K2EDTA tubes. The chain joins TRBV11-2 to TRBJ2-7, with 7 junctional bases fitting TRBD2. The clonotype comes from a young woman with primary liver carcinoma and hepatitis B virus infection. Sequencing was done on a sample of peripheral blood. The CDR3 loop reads CASSLSRETGGLGEQYF. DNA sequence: TGTGCCAGCAGCTTAAGTAGGGAAACGGGAGGCTTGGGAGAGCAGTACTTC.